Sequencing of this TCR beta chain was carried out in a study of graft-versus-host responses after intestinal transplantation. Background on the study: Those transplanted obtained multivisceral, liver-intestinal, or isolated intestinal grafts. Anti-thymocyte globulin was used for induction in all recipients, who then took tacrolimus and steroids for about three years. Study outcomes and limitations: Recipient marrow held GvH clones, some first seen in ileum or blood.

Germline CDR1 GTSNPN, CDR2 SVGIG (reference sequence). The CDR3 consists of 11 residues. V lost 2 bases to trimming and J lost 6 bases, with 7 bases between them. The protocol was immunoSEQ multiplex PCR, while the TCRdb copy is restricted to in-frame clones and leaves out a portion. The data hold tens of thousands of clones, with approximately 92% observed a single time. Worth noting for this clone: Its antigen remains unknown.

This chain links TRBV30 with TRBJ1-2; a weak D match, TRBD1 (5 bases). This receptor was taken from a human donor who received an intestinal transplant. This sample comprised unstimulated CD4+ T cells sorted from spleen or lymph node cells, obtained before intestinal transplant. The CDR3 loop reads CAWSWGDGYTF. The DNA of the CDR3 is TGTGCCTGGAGTTGGGGGGATGGCTACACCTTC.